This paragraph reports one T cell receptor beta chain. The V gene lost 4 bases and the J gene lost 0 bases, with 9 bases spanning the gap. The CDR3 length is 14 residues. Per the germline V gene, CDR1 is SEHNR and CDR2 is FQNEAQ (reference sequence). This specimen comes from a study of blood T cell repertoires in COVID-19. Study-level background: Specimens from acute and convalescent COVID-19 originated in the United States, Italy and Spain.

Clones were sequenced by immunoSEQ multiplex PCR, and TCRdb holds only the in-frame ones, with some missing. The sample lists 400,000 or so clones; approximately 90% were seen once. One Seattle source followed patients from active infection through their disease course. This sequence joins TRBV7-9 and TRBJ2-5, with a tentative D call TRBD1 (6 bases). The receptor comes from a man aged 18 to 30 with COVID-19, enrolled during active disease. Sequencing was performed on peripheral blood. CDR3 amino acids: CASSSRGNQETQYF. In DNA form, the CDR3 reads TGTGCCAGCAGCTCGAGGGGGAACCAAGAGACCCAGTACTTC.